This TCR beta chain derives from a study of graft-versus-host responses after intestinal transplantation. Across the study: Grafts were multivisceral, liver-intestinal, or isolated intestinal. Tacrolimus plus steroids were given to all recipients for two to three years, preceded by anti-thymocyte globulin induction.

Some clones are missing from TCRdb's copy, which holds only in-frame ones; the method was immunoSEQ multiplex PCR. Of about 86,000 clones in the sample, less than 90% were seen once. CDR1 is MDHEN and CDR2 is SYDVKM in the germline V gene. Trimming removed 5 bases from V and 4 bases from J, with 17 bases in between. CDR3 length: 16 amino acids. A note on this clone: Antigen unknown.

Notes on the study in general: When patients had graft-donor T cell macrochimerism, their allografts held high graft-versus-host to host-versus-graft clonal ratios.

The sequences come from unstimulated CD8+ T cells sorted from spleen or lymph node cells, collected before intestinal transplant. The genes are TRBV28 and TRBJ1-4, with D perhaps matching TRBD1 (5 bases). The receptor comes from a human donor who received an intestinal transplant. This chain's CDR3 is CASSQHDRSNNEKLFF. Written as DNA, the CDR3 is TGTGCCAGCAGTCAACACGACAGAAGTAATAATGAAAAACTGTTTTTT. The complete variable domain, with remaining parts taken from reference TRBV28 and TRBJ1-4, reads DVKVTQSSRYLVKRTGEKVFLECVQDMDHENMFWYRQDPGLGLRLIYFSYDVKMKEKGDIPEGYSVSREKKERFSLILESASTNQTSMYLCASSQHDRSNNEKLFFGSGTQLSVL.